This paragraph reports one TCR beta chain. Antigen: not known. TCRdb's copy holds only in-frame clones and misses some; the assay was immunoSEQ multiplex PCR. The data show 95,000 to 150,000 clones, with approximately 92% seen just once and 0.15% to 0.17% held by the top ten. This sample was included in a study of OX40 agonist ivuxolimab in advanced cancers. In the study overall: Each dose-escalation patient presented with hepatocellular carcinoma, melanoma, renal cell or head and neck cancer.

Study results and caveats: Among the lowest peripheral clonal expansion occurred in 0.1-3.0 mg/kg partial responders. At doses 0.1 to 3.0 mg/kg, CD4+ and CD8+ clones expanded. No determination was made of the antigen specificity of the expanded peripheral T cells.

The CDR3 runs to 16 residues. The V end was cut by 9 bases, the J end by 4 bases, with 19 bases between. Germline V lookup: CDR1 MRHNA, CDR2 SNTAGT. The rearrangement joins TRBV6-4 to TRBJ2-6; D is perhaps TRBD1 (6 bases). This material consisted of CD4+ or CD8+ T cells sorted from blood, taken in a trial of the OX40 agonist ivuxolimab. This TCR derives from an adult with an advanced solid tumor such as melanoma, head and neck, liver or kidney cancer. The CDR3 region is CASYRDKDSGANVLTF. The CDR3, as DNA: TGTGCCAGTTATCGGGACAAGGATTCCGGGGCCAACGTCCTGACTTTC.